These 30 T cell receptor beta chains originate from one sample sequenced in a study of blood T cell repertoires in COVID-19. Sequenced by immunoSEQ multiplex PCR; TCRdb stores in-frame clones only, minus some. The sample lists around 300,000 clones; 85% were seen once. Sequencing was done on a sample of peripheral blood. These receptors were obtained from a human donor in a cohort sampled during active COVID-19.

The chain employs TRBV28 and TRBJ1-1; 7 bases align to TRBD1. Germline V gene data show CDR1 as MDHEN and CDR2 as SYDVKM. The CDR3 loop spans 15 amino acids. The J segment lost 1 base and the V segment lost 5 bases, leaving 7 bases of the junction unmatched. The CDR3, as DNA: TGTGCCAGCAGTGGCTCCTCAGGGGGGAACACTGAAGCTTTCTTT. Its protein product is CASSGSSGGNTEAFF.

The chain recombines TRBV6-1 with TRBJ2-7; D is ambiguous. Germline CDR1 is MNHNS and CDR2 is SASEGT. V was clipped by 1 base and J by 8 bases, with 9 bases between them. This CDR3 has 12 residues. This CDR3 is CASSEGSHKQYF. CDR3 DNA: TGTGCCAGCAGTGAAGGATCCCACAAGCAGTACTTC.

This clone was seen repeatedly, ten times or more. CDR3 nucleotides: TGTGCCAGCAGTTACACGGCGGGAGACACGCAAGAGACCCAGTACTTC. The encoded protein is CASSYTAGDTQETQYF. The chain employs TRBV6-2 or TRBV6-3 and TRBJ2-5; 7 bases map to TRBD2. The J segment lost 2 bases and the V segment lost 2 bases, leaving 8 bases of the junction unmatched. Germline lookup yields CDR1 MNHEY and CDR2 SVGEGT. The CDR3 totals 16 residues.

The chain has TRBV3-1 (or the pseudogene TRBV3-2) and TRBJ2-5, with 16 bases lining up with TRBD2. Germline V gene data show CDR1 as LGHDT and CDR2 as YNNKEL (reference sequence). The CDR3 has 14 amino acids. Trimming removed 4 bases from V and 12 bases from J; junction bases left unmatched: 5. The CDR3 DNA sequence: TGTGCCAGCAGCCGGGGACTAGCGGGAGGGCCGGAGTACTTC. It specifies CASSRGLAGGPEYF.

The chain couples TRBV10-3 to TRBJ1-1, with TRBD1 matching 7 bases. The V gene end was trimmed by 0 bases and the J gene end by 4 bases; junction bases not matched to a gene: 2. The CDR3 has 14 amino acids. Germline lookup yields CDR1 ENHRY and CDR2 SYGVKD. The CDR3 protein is CAISESPGGTEAFF. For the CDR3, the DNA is TGTGCCATCAGTGAGTCGCCAGGGGGCACTGAAGCTTTCTTT.

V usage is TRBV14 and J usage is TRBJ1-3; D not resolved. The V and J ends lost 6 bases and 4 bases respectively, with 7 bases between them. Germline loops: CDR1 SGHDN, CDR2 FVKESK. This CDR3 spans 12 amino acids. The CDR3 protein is CASSPSGNTIYF. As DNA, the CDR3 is TGTGCCAGCAGTCCTTCCGGAAACACCATATATTTT.

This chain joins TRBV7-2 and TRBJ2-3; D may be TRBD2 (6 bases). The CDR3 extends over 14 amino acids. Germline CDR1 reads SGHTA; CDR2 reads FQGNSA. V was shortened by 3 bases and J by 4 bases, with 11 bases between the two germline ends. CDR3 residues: CASSLAGRADTQYF. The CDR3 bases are TGTGCCAGCAGCTTGGCGGGACGGGCAGATACGCAGTATTTT.

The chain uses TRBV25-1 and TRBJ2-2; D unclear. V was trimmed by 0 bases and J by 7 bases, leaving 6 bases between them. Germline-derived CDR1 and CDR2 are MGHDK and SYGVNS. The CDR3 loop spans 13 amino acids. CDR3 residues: CASSEYYGGELFF. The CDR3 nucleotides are TGTGCCAGCAGTGAATACTATGGCGGGGAGCTGTTTTTT.

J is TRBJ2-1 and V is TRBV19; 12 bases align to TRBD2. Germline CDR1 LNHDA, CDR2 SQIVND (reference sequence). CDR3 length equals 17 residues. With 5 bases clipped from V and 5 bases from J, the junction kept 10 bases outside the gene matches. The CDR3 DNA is TGTGCCAGTAGTCTCCGCAGGCTAGCGGGAGGGGACAATGAGCAGTTCTTC. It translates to CASSLRRLAGGDNEQFF.

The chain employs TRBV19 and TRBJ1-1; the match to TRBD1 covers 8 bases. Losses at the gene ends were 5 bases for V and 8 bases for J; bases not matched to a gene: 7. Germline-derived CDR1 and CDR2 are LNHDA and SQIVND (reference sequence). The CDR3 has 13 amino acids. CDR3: CASSAYRGDEAFF. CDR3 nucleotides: TGTGCCAGTAGTGCATACAGGGGGGACGAAGCTTTCTTT.

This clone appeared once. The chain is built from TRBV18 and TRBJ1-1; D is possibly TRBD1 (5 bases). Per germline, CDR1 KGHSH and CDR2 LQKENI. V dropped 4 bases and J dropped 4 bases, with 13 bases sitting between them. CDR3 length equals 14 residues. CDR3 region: CASSRGDSGTEAFF. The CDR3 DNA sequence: TGTGCCAGCTCACGGGGGGACTCTGGCACTGAAGCTTTCTTT. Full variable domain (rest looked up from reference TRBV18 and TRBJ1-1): NAGVMQNPRHLVRRRGQEARLRCSPMKGHSHVYWYRQLPEEGLKFMVYLQKENIIDESGMPKERFSAEFPKEGPSILRIQQVVRGDSAAYFCASSRGDSGTEAFFGQGTRLTVV.

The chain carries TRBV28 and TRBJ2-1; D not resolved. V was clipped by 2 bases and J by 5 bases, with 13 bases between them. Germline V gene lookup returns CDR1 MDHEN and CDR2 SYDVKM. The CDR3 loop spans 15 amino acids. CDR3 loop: CASSLNTPRDNEQFF. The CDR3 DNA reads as TGTGCCAGCAGTTTAAATACCCCCCGGGACAATGAGCAGTTCTTC.

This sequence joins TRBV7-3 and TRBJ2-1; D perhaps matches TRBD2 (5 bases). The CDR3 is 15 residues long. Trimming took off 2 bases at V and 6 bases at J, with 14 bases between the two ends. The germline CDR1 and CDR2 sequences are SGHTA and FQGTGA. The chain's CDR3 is CASSLDGKALNEQFF. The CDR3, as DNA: TGTGCCAGCAGCTTAGACGGGAAAGCTCTCAATGAGCAGTTCTTC.

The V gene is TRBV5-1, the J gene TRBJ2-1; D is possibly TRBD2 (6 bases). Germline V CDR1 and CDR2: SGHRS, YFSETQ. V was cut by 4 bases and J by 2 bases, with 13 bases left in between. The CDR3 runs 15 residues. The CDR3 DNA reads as TGCGCCAGCAGCCGTAGCGGTCCAACCTACAATGAGCAGTTCTTC. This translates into CASSRSGPTYNEQFF.

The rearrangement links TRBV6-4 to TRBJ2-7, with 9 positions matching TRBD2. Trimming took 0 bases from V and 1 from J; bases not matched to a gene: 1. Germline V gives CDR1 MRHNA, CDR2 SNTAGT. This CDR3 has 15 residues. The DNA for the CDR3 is TGTGCCAGCAGTGACTCTAGCGGGAGTTCCTACGAGCAGTACTTC. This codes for CASSDSSGSSYEQYF.

Here the CDR3 reads CATSRGTSGRPPTDTQYF. The CDR3 coding sequence is TGTGCCACCAGCAGAGGGACTAGCGGGAGGCCCCCCACAGATACGCAGTATTTT. J is TRBJ2-3 and V is TRBV15, with 14 bases lining up with TRBD2. The CDR3 loop spans 18 amino acids. Losses at the gene ends were 1 base for V and 2 bases for J; bases not matched to a gene: 5. CDR1 LNHNV and CDR2 YYDKDF come from the germline V gene (reference sequence).

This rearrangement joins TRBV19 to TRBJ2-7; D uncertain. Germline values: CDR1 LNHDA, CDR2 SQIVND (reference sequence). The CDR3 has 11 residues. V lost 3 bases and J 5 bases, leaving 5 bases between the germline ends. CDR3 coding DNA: TGTGCCAGTAGTATGTACAACGAGCAGTACTTC. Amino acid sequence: CASSMYNEQYF.

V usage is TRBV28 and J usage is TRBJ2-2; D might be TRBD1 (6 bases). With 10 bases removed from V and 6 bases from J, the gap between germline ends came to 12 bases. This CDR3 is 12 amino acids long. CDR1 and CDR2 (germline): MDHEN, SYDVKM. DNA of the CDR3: TGTGCCACCCAGGGACAAGCCGGGGAGCTGTTTTTT. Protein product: CATQGQAGELFF.

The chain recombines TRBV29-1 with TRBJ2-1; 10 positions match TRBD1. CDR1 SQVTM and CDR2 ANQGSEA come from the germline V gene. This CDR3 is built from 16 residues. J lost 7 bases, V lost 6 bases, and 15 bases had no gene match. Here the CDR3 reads CSVVPGQGTWKNEQFF. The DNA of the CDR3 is TGCAGCGTAGTCCCGGGACAGGGGACGTGGAAGAATGAGCAGTTCTTC.

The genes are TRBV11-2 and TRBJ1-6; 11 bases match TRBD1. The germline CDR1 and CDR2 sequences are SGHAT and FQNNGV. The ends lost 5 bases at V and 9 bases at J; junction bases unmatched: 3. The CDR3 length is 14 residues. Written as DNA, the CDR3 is TGTGCCAGCAGCCTGGGACAGGGGGTTTCACCCCTCCACTTT. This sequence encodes CASSLGQGVSPLHF.

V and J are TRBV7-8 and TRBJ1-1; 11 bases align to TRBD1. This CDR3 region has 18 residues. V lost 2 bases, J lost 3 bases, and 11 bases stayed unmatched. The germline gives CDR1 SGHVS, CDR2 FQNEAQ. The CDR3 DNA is TGTGCCAGCAGCTTAACTGGACAGGGGGCCGGCCGGTACACTGAAGCTTTCTTT. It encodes CASSLTGQGAGRYTEAFF.

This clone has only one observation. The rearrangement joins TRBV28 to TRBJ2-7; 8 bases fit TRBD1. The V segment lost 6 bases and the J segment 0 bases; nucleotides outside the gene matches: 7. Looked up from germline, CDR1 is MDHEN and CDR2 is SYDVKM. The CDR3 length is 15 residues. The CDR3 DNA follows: TGTGCCAGCAGCCCCGGGACAGGAGCCTCCTACGAGCAGTACTTC. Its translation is CASSPGTGASYEQYF.

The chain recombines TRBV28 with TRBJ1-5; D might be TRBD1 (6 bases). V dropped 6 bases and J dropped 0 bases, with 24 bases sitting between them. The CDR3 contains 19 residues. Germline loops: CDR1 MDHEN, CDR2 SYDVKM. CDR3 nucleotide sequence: TGTGCCAGCAGCCGAGGGGGACCGAACAGAATTTATAGCAATCAGCCCCAGCATTTT. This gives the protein CASSRGGPNRIYSNQPQHF.

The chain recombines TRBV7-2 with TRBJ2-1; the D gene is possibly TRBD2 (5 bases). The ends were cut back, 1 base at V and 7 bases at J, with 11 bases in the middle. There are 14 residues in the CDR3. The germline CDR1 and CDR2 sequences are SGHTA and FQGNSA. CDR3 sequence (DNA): TGTGCCAGCAGCTTAGTAGGGCCGGGAAATGAGCAGTTCTTC. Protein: CASSLVGPGNEQFF.

The chain's CDR3 is CASSSPPRANSGNTIYF. CDR3 nucleotide sequence: TGTGCCAGCAGTTCCCCTCCCAGGGCCAACTCTGGAAACACCATATATTTT. The gene calls are TRBV27 and TRBJ1-3; maybe TRBD1 (5 bases). The CDR3 covers 17 residues. V shed 4 bases and J shed 0 bases, with 16 bases lying between them. Germline V gene data show CDR1 as MNHEY and CDR2 as SMNVEV (reference sequence).

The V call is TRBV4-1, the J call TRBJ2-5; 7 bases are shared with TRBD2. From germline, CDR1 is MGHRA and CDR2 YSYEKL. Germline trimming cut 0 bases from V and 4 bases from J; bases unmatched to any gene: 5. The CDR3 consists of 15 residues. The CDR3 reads CASSQDPGRGETQYF. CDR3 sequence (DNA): TGCGCCAGCAGCCAAGATCCAGGGAGGGGAGAGACCCAGTACTTC.

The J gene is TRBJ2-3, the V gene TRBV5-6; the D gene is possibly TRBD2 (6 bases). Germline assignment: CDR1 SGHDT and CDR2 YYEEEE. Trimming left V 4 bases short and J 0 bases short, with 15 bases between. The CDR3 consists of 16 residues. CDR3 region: CASSGRLGISTDTQYF. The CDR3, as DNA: TGTGCCAGCAGCGGAAGACTAGGAATTAGCACAGATACGCAGTATTTT. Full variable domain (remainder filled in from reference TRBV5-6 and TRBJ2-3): DAGVTQSPTHLIKTRGQQVTLRCSPKSGHDTVSWYQQALGQGPQFIFQYYEEEERQRGNFPDRFSGHQFPNYSSELNVNALLLGDSALYLCASSGRLGISTDTQYFGPGTRLTVL.

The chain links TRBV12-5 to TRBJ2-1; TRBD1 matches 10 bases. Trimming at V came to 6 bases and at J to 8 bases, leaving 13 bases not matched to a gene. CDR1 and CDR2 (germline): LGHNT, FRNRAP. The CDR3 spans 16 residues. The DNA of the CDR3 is TGTGCTAGTGGCCCTGACAGGGGGCGAGCTAGGGATGAGCAGTTCTTC. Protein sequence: CASGPDRGRARDEQFF.

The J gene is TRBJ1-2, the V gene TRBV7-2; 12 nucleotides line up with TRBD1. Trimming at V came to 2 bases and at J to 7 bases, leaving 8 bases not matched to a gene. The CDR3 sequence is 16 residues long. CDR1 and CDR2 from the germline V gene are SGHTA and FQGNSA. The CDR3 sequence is CASSLTQGTGGFGYTF. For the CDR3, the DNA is TGTGCCAGCAGCTTAACTCAGGGGACAGGGGGCTTTGGCTACACCTTC.

CDR3 sequence (DNA): TGTGCCAGCAGCTTACGGCGGGAGGGTGGCGATGAGCAGTTCTTC. Translation: CASSLRREGGDEQFF. The genes are TRBV7-8 and TRBJ2-1, with 9 bases lining up with TRBD2. This CDR3 is 15 amino acids long. V shed 2 bases and J 8 bases; nucleotides not matched to a gene: 7. Per germline, CDR1 SGHVS and CDR2 FQNEAQ.